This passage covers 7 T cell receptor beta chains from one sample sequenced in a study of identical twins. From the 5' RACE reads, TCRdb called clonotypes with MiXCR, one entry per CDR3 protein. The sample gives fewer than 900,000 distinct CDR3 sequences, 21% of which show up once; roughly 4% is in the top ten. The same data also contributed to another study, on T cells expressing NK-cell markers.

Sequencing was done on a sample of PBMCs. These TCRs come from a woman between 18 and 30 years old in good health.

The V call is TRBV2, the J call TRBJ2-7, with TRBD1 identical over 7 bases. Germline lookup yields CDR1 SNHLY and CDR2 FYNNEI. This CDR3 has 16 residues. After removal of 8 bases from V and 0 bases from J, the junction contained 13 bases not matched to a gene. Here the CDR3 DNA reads TGTGCCAGCGACGGGACAGCGCTTAGGAGCTCCTACGAGCAGTACTTC. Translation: CASDGTALRSSYEQYF.

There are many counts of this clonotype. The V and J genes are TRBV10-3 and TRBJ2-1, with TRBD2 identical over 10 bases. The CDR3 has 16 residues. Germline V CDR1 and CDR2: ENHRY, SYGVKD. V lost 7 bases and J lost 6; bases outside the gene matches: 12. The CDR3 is CAIMGPASGRGNEQFF. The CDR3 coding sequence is TGTGCCATCATGGGGCCGGCGAGCGGGAGGGGCAATGAGCAGTTCTTC.

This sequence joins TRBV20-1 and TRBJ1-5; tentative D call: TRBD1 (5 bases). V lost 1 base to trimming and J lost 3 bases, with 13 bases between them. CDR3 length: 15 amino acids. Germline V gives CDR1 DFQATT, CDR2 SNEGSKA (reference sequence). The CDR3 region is CSARALGGTNQPQHF. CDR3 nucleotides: TGCAGTGCTAGAGCCCTGGGGGGAACCAATCAGCCCCAGCATTTT.

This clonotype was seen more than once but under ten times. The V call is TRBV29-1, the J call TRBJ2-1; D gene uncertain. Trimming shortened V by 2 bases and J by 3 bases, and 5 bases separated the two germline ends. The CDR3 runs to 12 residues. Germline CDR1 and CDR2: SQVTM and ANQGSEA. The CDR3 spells CSVERSYNEQFF. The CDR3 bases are TGCAGCGTTGAACGCAGCTACAATGAGCAGTTCTTC.

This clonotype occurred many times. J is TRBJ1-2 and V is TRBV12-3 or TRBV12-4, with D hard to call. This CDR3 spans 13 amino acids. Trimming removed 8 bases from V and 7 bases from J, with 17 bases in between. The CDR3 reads CASGVGFMGGYTF. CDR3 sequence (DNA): TGTGCCAGCGGAGTAGGATTTATGGGTGGCTACACCTTC.

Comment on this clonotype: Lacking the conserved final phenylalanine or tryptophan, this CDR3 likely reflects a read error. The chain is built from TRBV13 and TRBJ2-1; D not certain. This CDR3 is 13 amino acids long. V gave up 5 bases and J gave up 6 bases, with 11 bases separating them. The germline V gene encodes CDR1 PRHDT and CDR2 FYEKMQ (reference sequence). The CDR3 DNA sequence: TGTGCCAGCAGCCCAATGGACGGCAATGAGCAGTTCTAC. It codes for CASSPMDGNEQFY.

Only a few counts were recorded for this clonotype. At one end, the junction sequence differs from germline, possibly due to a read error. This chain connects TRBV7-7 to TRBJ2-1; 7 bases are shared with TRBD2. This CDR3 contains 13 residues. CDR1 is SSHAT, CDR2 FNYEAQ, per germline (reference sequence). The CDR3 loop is CASSIQGGNEQFF. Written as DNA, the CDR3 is TGTGCTAGCAGCATCCAGGGAGGGAATGAGCAGTTCTTC.